Presented here are 8 T cell receptor beta chains from one specimen sequenced in a study of CD8+ T cells in alopecia areata. The treatment was: oral pan-JAK inhibitor, 5-10 mg twice daily. In each case, RNA was isolated and then reverse transcribed into cDNA as the sequencing template. Assay used: immunoSEQ multiplex PCR; TCRdb lists only in-frame clones, some missing. The sample holds approximately 42,000 clones; 50% to 70% are singletons and the top ten take about 21%. The sample consisted of CD8+ T cells sorted from blood, taken at week 4, from a patient treated with tofacitinib. These receptors were taken from a human donor with alopecia areata.

This clone was counted a few times. The chain couples TRBV29-1 to TRBJ2-7; 7 bases agree with TRBD1. CDR1 is SQVTM, CDR2 ANQGSEA, per germline. The CDR3 is made up of 17 amino acids. V lost 4 bases, J lost 2 bases, and 17 bases stayed unmatched. The CDR3 loop reads CSVAGTDTTPGAYEQYF. In nucleotides, the CDR3 is TGCAGCGTTGCCGGGACAGATACTACCCCCGGGGCCTACGAGCAGTACTTC.

The genes are TRBV29-1 and TRBJ1-2; the match to TRBD1 covers 7 bases. The V gene's germline CDR1 is SQVTM and CDR2 ANQGSEA. The CDR3 runs 14 residues. The V and J ends lost 6 bases and 4 bases, in that order; junction bases with no gene match: 11. CDR3 sequence (DNA): TGCAGCGTGACTGGCCACGGGACAGCCTATGGCTACACCTTC. Encoded protein: CSVTGHGTAYGYTF. Variable domain in full (rest from reference TRBV29-1 and TRBJ1-2): SAVISQKPSRDICQRGTSLTIQCQVDSQVTMMFWYRQQPGQSLTLIATANQGSEATYESGFVIDKFPISRPNLTFSTLTVSNMSPEDSSIYLCSVTGHGTAYGYTFGSGTRLTVV.

The chain has TRBV29-1 and TRBJ2-1; D is undetermined. The CDR3 has 14 residues. The germline V and J ends were trimmed by 4 bases and 0 bases, with 10 bases remaining between them. Per germline, CDR1 SQVTM and CDR2 ANQGSEA. The chain's CDR3 is CSVAPTSSYNEQFF. The CDR3 DNA is TGCAGCGTTGCACCGACGAGCTCCTACAATGAGCAGTTCTTC.

This chain links TRBV29-1 with TRBJ2-1, with 9 bases matching TRBD1. In germline, CDR1 is SQVTM, CDR2 ANQGSEA. The CDR3 runs to 12 residues. The V and J ends lost 4 bases and 5 bases, in that order; junction bases with no gene match: 0. In DNA, the CDR3 is TGCAGCGTTGGGGACAGGGACAATGAGCAGTTCTTC. Its translation is CSVGDRDNEQFF.

The chain joins TRBV5-1 to TRBJ2-5, with 10 bases that match TRBD1. V was clipped by 4 bases and J by 5 bases; unmatched bases: 5. This CDR3 comprises 14 residues. CDR1 and CDR2 (germline): SGHRS, YFSETQ. The CDR3 here is CASSPGQGRETQYF. CDR3 in DNA: TGCGCCAGCAGCCCGGGACAGGGGAGGGAGACCCAGTACTTC.

The J gene is TRBJ1-2, the V gene TRBV30; no definite D call. The CDR3 sequence is 11 residues long. Germline V gene lookup returns CDR1 GTSNPN and CDR2 SVGIG (reference sequence). Trimming took off 3 bases at V and 6 bases at J, with 8 bases between the two ends. The CDR3 coding sequence is TGTGCCTGGAGGATGGGGAATGGCTACACCTTC. Its translation is CAWRMGNGYTF.

J is TRBJ2-3 and V is TRBV4-3, with D possibly being TRBD2 (6 bases). CDR3 size: 16 residues. CDR1 is LGHNA and CDR2 is YSLEER in the germline V gene. V dropped 0 bases and J dropped 5 bases, with 15 bases sitting between them. DNA for the CDR3: TGCGCCAGCAGCCAAGATCTGGGGGGTTTAGGAGATACGCAGTATTTT. This gives the protein CASSQDLGGLGDTQYF.

On this clone: The same CDR3 can be traced to other DNA sequences in this sample. V gene TRBV4-3 combines with J gene TRBJ2-1; D not certain. This CDR3 comprises 13 residues. Germline-derived CDR1 and CDR2 are LGHNA and YSLEER. V was pared by 0 bases and J by 5 bases, with 5 bases between. CDR3 coding DNA: TGCGCCAGCAGCCAAGATAGGGACAATGAGCAGTTCTTC. It codes for CASSQDRDNEQFF.